The source of this TCR beta chain is a study of T cell responses to AZD1222 COVID-19 vaccine. This clone turned up a few times. Germline is not matched at one junction end, which may reflect a read error. Profiled with immunoSEQ multiplex PCR; TCRdb holds only in-frame clones, not every one. In the table there are roughly 97,000 clones, approximately 88% of which are singletons. The germline CDR1 and CDR2 sequences are KGHSH and LQKENI. The CDR3 runs to 15 residues. The chain uses TRBV18 and TRBJ1-2, with 9 bases that match TRBD1. The sample here was peripheral blood, taken on day 0 of AZD1222 vaccination. This TCR derives from an adult in good health. CDR3 loop: CASSPQGAVTYGYTF. The CDR3 bases are TGTGCCAGCTCTCCACAGGGGGCGGTTACCTATGGCTACACCTTC. Supplemented by reference TRBV18 and TRBJ1-2, the full variable domain reads NAGVMQNPRHLVRRRGQEARLRCSPMKGHSHVYWYRQLPEEGLKFMVYLQKENIIDESGMPKERFSAEFPKEGPSILRIQQVVRGDSAAYFCASSPQGAVTYGYTFGSGTRLTVV.